The 19 T cell receptor beta chains in this list originate from one sample, sequenced in a study of blood T cell repertoires in COVID-19. Only in-frame clones appear in the TCRdb table, and some are missing; sequencing was by immunoSEQ multiplex PCR. The sample shows some 170,000 clones, more than 80% of them seen only once. Sequencing used PBMCs or T cells enriched from blood (not recorded which). The source is a man aged 40-49 years who had recovered from COVID-19.

CDR3 nucleotide sequence: TGTGCCAGCAGTTGGCCGTCTGAGACAGTCAACTATGGCTACACCTTC. Translating it yields CASSWPSETVNYGYTF. The chain combines TRBV2 with TRBJ1-2, with D tentatively TRBD1 (5 bases). Per germline, CDR1 SNHLY and CDR2 FYNNEI. V was cut by 5 bases and J by 2 bases, with 18 bases left in between. The CDR3 is made up of 16 amino acids. Full variable domain (remainder filled in from reference TRBV2 and TRBJ1-2): EPEVTQTPSHQVTQMGQEVILRCVPISNHLYFYWYRQILGQKVEFLVSFYNNEISEKSEIFDDQFSVERPDGSNFTLKIRSTKLEDSAMYFCASSWPSETVNYGYTFGSGTRLTVV.

This rearrangement joins TRBV27 to TRBJ1-1; D may be TRBD1 (5 bases). V lost 3 bases to trimming and J lost 8 bases, with 13 bases between them. This CDR3 has 13 amino acids. The germline CDR1 and CDR2 sequences are MNHEY and SMNVEV (reference sequence). The CDR3 here is CASSLGGASEAFF. The DNA of the CDR3 is TGTGCCAGCAGTTTGGGTGGGGCGAGCGAAGCTTTCTTT.

The chain combines TRBV7-2 with TRBJ1-4, with D unclear. With 1 base removed from V and 8 bases from J, the gap between germline ends came to 14 bases. The germline V gene encodes CDR1 SGHTA and CDR2 FQGNSA. The CDR3 is 15 amino acids. Here the CDR3 DNA reads TGTGCCAGCAGCTTAGATGCGGGGAGGGAAGAAAAACTGTTTTTT. This gives the protein CASSLDAGREEKLFF.

V is TRBV5-1 and J is TRBJ1-1, with 7 positions matching TRBD1. With V trimmed by 0 bases and J by 8 bases, 7 bases remained unmatched. This CDR3 region has 14 residues. CDR1 SGHRS and CDR2 YFSETQ come from the germline V gene. The CDR3 reads CASSLEEGAREAFF. The CDR3 coding sequence is TGCGCCAGCAGCTTGGAAGAGGGGGCGAGAGAAGCTTTCTTT.

Details on this clone: Other DNA sequences from this sample encode an identical CDR3 as well. V and J are TRBV19 and TRBJ1-5; tentative D call: TRBD1 (6 bases). From germline, CDR1 is LNHDA and CDR2 SQIVND (reference sequence). The CDR3 spans 14 residues. V was cut by 6 bases and J by 7 bases, with 16 bases left in between. The CDR3: CASSITGWGQPQHF. As DNA, the CDR3 is TGTGCCAGTAGCATAACAGGGTGGGGGCAGCCCCAGCATTTT.

The chain recombines TRBV9 with TRBJ2-1; 11 bases match TRBD2. Unmatched junction bases numbered 10, after V lost 0 bases and J lost 5 bases. Germline loops: CDR1 SGDLS, CDR2 YYNGEE. The CDR3 loop spans 18 amino acids. The DNA for the CDR3 is TGTGCCAGCAGCGTAGCCCCGACCCTGACTAGCGGGAACAATGAGCAGTTCTTC. It translates to CASSVAPTLTSGNNEQFF.

The chain joins TRBV28 to TRBJ2-7; 7 bases are a match to TRBD1. The CDR3 contains 15 residues. V lost 6 bases and J lost 2; bases outside the gene matches: 10. Germline assignment: CDR1 MDHEN and CDR2 SYDVKM. This CDR3 reads CASRLPRDRAYEQYF. CDR3 DNA: TGTGCCAGCAGATTACCCCGGGACAGAGCCTACGAGCAGTACTTC.

This clone appeared once. This rearrangement joins TRBV11-2 to TRBJ2-5, with TRBD2 matching over 7 bases. The CDR3 covers 16 residues. Germline V gives CDR1 SGHAT, CDR2 FQNNGV. The trim removed 3 bases at V and 3 bases at J, leaving 10 bases unmatched. CDR3 region: CASSLRYGGSKETQYF. DNA of the CDR3: TGTGCCAGCAGCTTGCGGTACGGCGGGAGTAAAGAGACCCAGTACTTC.

The CDR3 DNA reads TGTGCCAGCAGCTTACGGGGGGACACTAGCAATCAGCCCCAGCATTTT. Its protein is CASSLRGDTSNQPQHF. The gene calls are TRBV11-2 and TRBJ1-5, with D tentatively TRBD1 (6 bases). The CDR3 covers 16 residues. Germline CDR1 and CDR2: SGHAT and FQNNGV. Trimming shortened V by 2 bases and J by 0 bases, and 11 bases separated the two germline ends.

The CDR3 DNA follows: TGTGCCAGCAGCTTACCAGGCCCGAACACTGAAGCTTTCTTT. Its protein product is CASSLPGPNTEAFF. The chain combines TRBV7-9 with TRBJ1-1; D is undetermined. Germline V gives CDR1 SEHNR, CDR2 FQNEAQ (reference sequence). The V end was cut by 2 bases, the J end by 1 base, with 8 bases between. This CDR3 comprises 14 residues. Full variable domain (missing parts from reference TRBV7-9 and TRBJ1-1): DTGVSQNPRHKITKRGQNVTFRCDPISEHNRLYWYRQTLGQGPEFLTYFQNEAQLEKSRLLSDRFSAERPKGSFSTLEIQRTEQGDSAMYLCASSLPGPNTEAFFGQGTRLTVV.

V is TRBV5-1 and J is TRBJ2-3; 8 bases line up with TRBD1. Trimming removed 4 bases from V and 5 bases from J; junction bases left unmatched: 15. CDR1 is SGHRS and CDR2 is YFSETQ in the germline V gene. The CDR3 extends over 17 amino acids. The CDR3 loop is CASSGMMDRVVGDTQYF. Here the CDR3 DNA reads TGCGCCAGCAGCGGGATGATGGACAGGGTAGTTGGAGATACGCAGTATTTT.

This clone was detected ten times or more. The chain uses TRBV5-6 and TRBJ1-3; TRBD1 matches 11 bases. Germline V lookup: CDR1 SGHDT, CDR2 YYEEEE. With 4 bases clipped from V and 4 bases from J, the junction kept 7 bases outside the gene matches. The CDR3 has 16 residues. The DNA for the CDR3 is TGTGCCAGCAGCCCACGGGACAGGGGGAGCGGAAACACCATATATTTT. This sequence encodes CASSPRDRGSGNTIYF.

This CDR3 reads CASSFYGGNTGELFF. CDR3 nucleotides: TGTGCCAGCAGCTTTTATGGAGGAAACACCGGGGAGCTGTTTTTT. This chain links TRBV5-4 with TRBJ2-2; possible D gene TRBD2, 5 bases. Germline V gene sequence: CDR1 SGHNT, CDR2 YYREEE (reference sequence). The V end was cut by 2 bases, the J end by 2 bases, with 10 bases between. The CDR3 runs 15 residues.

The chain links TRBV5-1 to TRBJ2-1, with 7 positions matching TRBD2. The CDR3 loop spans 14 amino acids. CDR1 is SGHRS and CDR2 is YFSETQ in the germline V gene. The V segment lost 0 bases and the J segment 9 bases; nucleotides outside the gene matches: 6. The chain's CDR3 is CASSLVVGGIEQFF. CDR3 bases: TGCGCCAGCAGCTTGGTGGTGGGAGGGATTGAGCAGTTCTTC.

This clone was seen once. The V gene is TRBV5-4, the J gene TRBJ2-1; a possible D gene is TRBD2 (5 bases). V lost 5 bases and J 9 bases, leaving 21 bases between the germline ends. The CDR3 length is 15 residues. Germline values: CDR1 SGHNT, CDR2 YYREEE (reference sequence). The DNA of the CDR3 is TGTGCCAGCAGTGGACTGGAATCGCTGGATGGTGAGCAGTTCTTC. This codes for CASSGLESLDGEQFF.

V and J are TRBV4-1 and TRBJ1-2; 10 bases align to TRBD1. The CDR3 contains 13 residues. V trimming: 8 bases; J trimming: 7 bases; junction bases outside the gene matches: 7. The germline CDR1 and CDR2 sequences are MGHRA and YSYEKL. CDR3 coding DNA: TGCGCCAGCCGGACAGGGGGGAGCAGTGGCTACACCTTC. This translates into CASRTGGSSGYTF.

The gene calls are TRBV25-1 and TRBJ2-3; tentatively, D is TRBD2 (6 bases). This CDR3 has 15 amino acids. Germline V gene lookup returns CDR1 MGHDK and CDR2 SYGVNS. The V gene lost 5 bases and the J gene lost 1 base, with 13 bases spanning the gap. The CDR3 sequence: CASSYSAGGTDTQYF. The CDR3 DNA reads TGTGCCAGCAGTTATTCAGCGGGCGGCACAGATACGCAGTATTTT.

The chain recombines TRBV9 with TRBJ2-2, with D maybe TRBD1 (6 bases). The CDR3 has 15 residues. The germline V gene has CDR1 SGDLS and CDR2 YYNGEE. Deletions cut 0 bases from V and 4 bases from J, with 10 bases between. The CDR3 loop reads CASSVGQGSTGELFF. The CDR3 region has the DNA TGTGCCAGCAGCGTAGGTCAGGGGTCCACCGGGGAGCTGTTTTTT. Supplemented by reference TRBV9 and TRBJ2-2, the full variable domain reads DSGVTQTPKHLITATGQRVTLRCSPRSGDLSVYWYQQSLDQGLQFLIQYYNGEERAKGNILERFSAQQFPDLHSELNLSSLELGDSALYFCASSVGQGSTGELFFGEGSRLTVL.

The V and J genes are TRBV29-1 and TRBJ2-1, with 7 bases matching TRBD2. CDR3 length: 17 amino acids. Unmatched junction bases numbered 20, after V lost 2 bases and J lost 10 bases. Per the germline V gene, CDR1 is SQVTM and CDR2 is ANQGSEA. Here the CDR3 DNA reads TGCAGCGTTGAATTGTCGGTGCCAGGGCGGGGGTCTTTCGAGCAGTTCTTC. Protein: CSVELSVPGRGSFEQFF.